The rows below give T cell receptor beta chains drawn from one sample of a study of blood T cell repertoires in COVID-19. Data came from immunoSEQ multiplex PCR; TCRdb stores just in-frame clones and leaves some out. The table has 300,000 to 400,000 clones, 75% to 90% seen once. Sample: PBMCs or T cells enriched from blood (not recorded which). The source is a man younger than 45 who had recovered from COVID-19. Both conserved end residues are part of each CDR3. The D gene is left open where the match is weak. Size values are once, few and many counts, or a class for expanded clones, and some rows have none.

>TRBJ2-1|NA|TRBV7-2|TRBD2
CASSYGGTYNEQFF
TGTGCCAGCAGCTACGGGGGGACCTACAATGAGCAGTTCTTC
>TRBJ1-4|NA|TRBV5-4|TRBD1
CASSSKTDRGDEKLFF
TGTGCCAGCAGCTCTAAGACGGACAGGGGAGACGAAAAACTGTTTTTT
>TRBJ1-1|NA|TRBV9|NA
CASSVATEAFF
TGTGCCAGCAGCGTAGCTACGGAAGCTTTCTTT
>TRBJ2-7|NA|TRBV5-1|TRBD2
CASSFGGGQSSYEQYF
TGCGCCAGCAGCTTCGGCGGGGGGCAAAGCTCCTACGAGCAGTACTTC
>TRBJ2-1|NA|TRBV9|NA
CASSHSSRNEQFF
TGTGCCAGCAGCCACAGCTCTCGGAATGAGCAGTTCTTC
>TRBJ2-7|NA|TRBV9|NA
CASRKGGSLPSYEQYF
TGTGCCAGCAGGAAAGGCGGGTCTTTGCCCTCCTACGAGCAGTACTTC
>TRBJ1-5|NA|TRBV15|TRBD1
CATRLDRDRRSNQPQHF
TGTGCCACCAGGTTAGACCGGGACAGGCGTAGCAATCAGCCCCAGCATTTT
>TRBJ1-2|NA|TRBV7-8|NA
CASSLVGGRYGYTF
TGTGCCAGCAGCTTAGTGGGGGGGCGTTATGGCTACACCTTC
>TRBJ2-1|NA|TRBV4-2|TRBD2
CASSQAARGGLGYNEQFF
TGTGCCAGCAGCCAGGCTGCTCGCGGGGGACTGGGATACAATGAGCAGTTCTTC
>TRBJ2-7|NA|TRBV18|TRBD1
CASSLGQGSYEQYF
TGTGCCAGCTCACTCGGACAGGGGTCCTACGAGCAGTACTTC
>TRBJ2-7|NA|TRBV27|TRBD1
CASSLMGQGDEQYF
TGTGCCAGCAGTTTAATGGGACAGGGAGACGAGCAGTACTTC
>TRBJ2-5|NA|TRBV11-2|NA
CASSFAAETQYF
TGTGCCAGCAGCTTCGCTGCGGAGACCCAGTACTTC
>TRBJ2-5|NA|TRBV5-1|NA
CASSPGAVGGQETQYF
TGCGCCAGCAGCCCCGGGGCCGTGGGAGGCCAAGAGACCCAGTACTTC
>TRBJ2-7|NA|TRBV5-6|TRBD2
CASSLTGRGVEQYF
TGTGCCAGCAGCCTTACTGGGCGGGGGGTTGAGCAGTACTTC
>TRBJ2-5|NA|TRBV9|NA
CASSVGEETQYF
TGTGCCAGCAGCGTAGGAGAAGAGACCCAGTACTTC
>TRBJ1-1|NA|TRBV5-1|NA
CASSLEQGLTEAFF
TGCGCCAGCAGCTTGGAGCAGGGGCTCACTGAAGCTTTCTTT
>TRBJ1-5|NA|TRBV18|TRBD1
CASSPFDRAGNQPQHF
TGTGCCAGCTCACCTTTCGACAGGGCGGGCAATCAGCCCCAGCATTTT
>TRBJ1-6|NA|TRBV6-4|TRBD1
CASSVQGIHSPLHF
TGTGCCAGCAGCGTACAGGGGATACATTCACCCCTCCACTTT
>TRBJ1-1|once|TRBV18|TRBD1
CASSQSRDRGRILPNTEAFF
TGTGCCAGCTCACAGTCCCGGGACAGGGGGCGCATACTCCCGAACACTGAAGCTTTCTTT
>TRBJ2-1|NA|TRBV21-1|NA
CASRDRGGHEQFF
TGTGCCAGCAGGGATCGGGGGGGCCATGAGCAGTTCTTC
>TRBJ2-2|NA|TRBV4-1|NA
CASSQEGPGFAGELFF
TGCGCCAGCAGCCAAGAAGGGCCGGGGTTCGCCGGGGAGCTGTTTTTT
>TRBJ1-2|NA|TRBV5-6|NA
CASSLAVGGPLGYTF
TGTGCCAGCAGCTTGGCGGTAGGGGGTCCCCTCGGCTACACCTTC
>TRBJ1-5|NA|TRBV5-1|NA
CASSLETGSNQPQHF
TGCGCCAGCAGCTTGGAAACGGGTAGCAATCAGCCCCAGCATTTT
>TRBJ2-3|NA|TRBV24-1|NA
CATSEHPGVRRTDTQYF
TGTGCCACCAGTGAACACCCGGGGGTTAGACGAACAGATACGCAGTATTTT